This TCR beta chain stems from a study of shared clonotypes between healthy human individuals (dated by TCRdb to 2018 to 2020). Looking at the study overall: The cohort included three men and a couple of women between 18 and 49 years of age. For each donor, CD4 naive and CD4 memory were each given three plates, CD8 naive was given two plates, and CD8 memory was given one plate. The study deeply sequenced blood TCR repertoires of about 5 healthy adults to estimate repertoire size and the extent of clonotype sharing between individuals. Different laboratories and diverse techniques were used to prepare libraries and sequence TCR repertoires, to increase sequencing depth and limit assay-specific biases. Each donor's leukapheresis produced roughly between roughly 0.85 and 10 billion PBMCs.

Using the deep immunoSEQ assay, multiplex PCR amplified TCR CDR3 regions from genomic DNA. Genomic DNA extracted from each cell subset was distributed evenly over all wells of several immunoSEQ 96-well plates, and each plate served as one replicate. For sorted subsets, each replicate PCR was loaded with about 0.2 ug genomic DNA, equivalent to some 31,000 T cell genomes. The purified libraries were quantified using a Qubit 3.0 fluorometer, sized with a Bioanalyzer 2100, and then quantified again using the KAPA Library Quantification kit. Every immunoSEQ 96-well plate was sequenced on a separate single-read 150-cycle Illumina NextSeq 550 flow cell. The original methods were these. Because the immunoSEQ output included only junctional sequences and no quality scores, the filtering could not be the same as the filtering used for full-length reads. To assign V/J genes and CDR3, sequences were annotated using PyIR, a Python wrapper for IgBLAST v1.9, with IMGT germline references. Reads were removed for weak V/J assignments (E-value above 1e-6), missing CDR3, stop codons, out-of-frame junctions, or ambiguous translated residues. V3J clonotypes were defined by identical inferred V gene, J gene, and CDR3 amino acid sequence. The percentage overlap between two repertoires was calculated by dividing the number of shared unique clonotypes by the size of the smaller repertoire. Repertoire richness was assessed with RTK rarefaction, the Chao1 estimator, and Recon v2.1 estimates of unobserved clonotypes. Generation probabilities for all TCRbeta clonotypes obtained by the gDNA method from a handful of donors were computed using OLGA. TCRdb obtained this table from immuneACCESS and retained in-frame rearrangements with V and J assigned. These tables miss some clones; where compared with another copy, unresolved V genes account for less than half of the shortfall, and the remainder is unexplained. The DNA was the basis for D and trimming; V, J and clone size are from that table. The sample table holds about 2.4 million clones, of which just over 90% were seen once. The biggest ten clones account for roughly 0.13% of the sample.

General findings and caveats noted by the study authors: Pairwise subsampling led to the expectation that sequencing depth would affect the degree of clonotype sharing among donors. Compared with non-shared clonotypes, the clonotypes found in all four sorted-subset donors had higher generation probabilities. Sampling was limited to blood, and TCR repertoires in tissue likely differ from TCR repertoires in blood. The genetic and exposure-history diversity represented was limited by the small number of donors. About 5% of naive CD4, around 3.5% of naive CD8, roughly 2.5% of memory CD4, and approximately 0.4% of memory CD8 clonotypes were shared across a few donors. Incomplete sequencing was indicated by rarefaction of sorted-subset datasets, despite the large sequencing depth. Naive subsets generally had larger estimated clonotype richness than memory subsets.

The donors were healthy, HIV-negative adults with no recently reported acute infections or vaccinations. Every donor was a Caucasian adult residing in Nashville, Tennessee, USA. Magnetic negative selection was used to enrich CD4+ T cells, after which naive cells were positively selected on CD45RA and the negative fraction became the memory subset. After blood collection by leukapheresis, PBMCs were isolated using Ficoll-Histopaque density gradient centrifugation and then cryopreserved in the vapor phase of liquid nitrogen. Analytical flow cytometry was used to check the purity and quantity of each magnetically sorted T cell population. Genomic DNA was isolated from each sorted fraction and quantified by UV absorbance on a Nanodrop 2000c. A remark on this clone: Its recognized antigen is unknown. Base qualities were left out, and no much larger clone turns up one base away.

The TCR originated in a man between 18 and 29 years old in good health. The sequenced sample consisted of naive CD4+ T cells sorted from blood. The cell subset or site label of this sample denotes: CD45RA+ positively selected.

The DNA reads TGTGCCAGCAGTTCATACCGGGCCATAAACACCGGGGAGCTGTTTTTT. The translation is CASSSYRAINTGELFF. The sequence joins TRBV27 to TRBJ2-2, with no confidently assigned D gene. V loses 4 bases of germline sequence and J loses 2 bases, and the interval between the two ends is 14 bases. Via the germline V gene (reference sequence), CDR1 is MNHEY and CDR2 SMNVEV. From cysteine to phenylalanine, the CDR3 is 16 amino acids long. The sequence is cut down to CDR3 DNA, 48 bases in frame from base 1.